This T cell receptor (beta chain) was identified in a study of T cell responses to AZD1222 COVID-19 vaccine. CDR1 KGHDR and CDR2 SFDVKD come from the germline V gene. With 10 bases clipped from V and 3 bases from J, the junction kept 3 bases outside the gene matches. The CDR3 is 15 residues long. The assay was immunoSEQ multiplex PCR, and TCRdb's table has in-frame clones only and misses some. The data contain about 140,000 clones, 92% of them singletons. This sequence was found in an adult who received the AZD1222 COVID-19 vaccine. The material sequenced was peripheral blood, taken 28 days after the second AZD1222 dose. The chain uses TRBV24-1 and TRBJ2-2; 14 nucleotides match TRBD2. CDR3 nucleotides: TGTGCCACGGGGACTAGCGGGAGAGACACCGGGGAGCTGTTTTTT. It translates to CATGTSGRDTGELFF.